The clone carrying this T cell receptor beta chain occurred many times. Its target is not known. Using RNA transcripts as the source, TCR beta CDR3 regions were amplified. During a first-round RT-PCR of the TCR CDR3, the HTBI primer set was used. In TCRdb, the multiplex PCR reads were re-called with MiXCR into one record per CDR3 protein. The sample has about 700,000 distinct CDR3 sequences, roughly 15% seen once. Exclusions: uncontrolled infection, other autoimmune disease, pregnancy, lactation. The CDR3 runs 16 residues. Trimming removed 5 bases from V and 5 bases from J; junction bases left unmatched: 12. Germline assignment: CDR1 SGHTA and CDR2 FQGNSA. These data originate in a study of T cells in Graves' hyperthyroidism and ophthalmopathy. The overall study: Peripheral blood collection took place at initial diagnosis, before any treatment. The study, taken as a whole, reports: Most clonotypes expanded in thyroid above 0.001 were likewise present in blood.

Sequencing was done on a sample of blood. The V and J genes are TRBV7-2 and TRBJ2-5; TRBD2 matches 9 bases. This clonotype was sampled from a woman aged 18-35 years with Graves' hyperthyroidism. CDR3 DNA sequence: TGTGCCAGCAGCCCGGGACTAGCAAGTGTTCGGGAGACCCAGTACTTC. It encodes CASSPGLASVRETQYF.